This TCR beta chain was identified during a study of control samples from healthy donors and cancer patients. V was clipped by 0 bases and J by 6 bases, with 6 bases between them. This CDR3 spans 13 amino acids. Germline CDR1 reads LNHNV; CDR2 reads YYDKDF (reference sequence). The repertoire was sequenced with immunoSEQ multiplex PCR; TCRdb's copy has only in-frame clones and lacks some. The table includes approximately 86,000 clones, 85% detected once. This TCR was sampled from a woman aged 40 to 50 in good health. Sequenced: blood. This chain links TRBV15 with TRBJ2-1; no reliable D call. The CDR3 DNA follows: TGTGCCACCAGCAGAGATGTTGGCAATGAGCAGTTCTTC. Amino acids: CATSRDVGNEQFF. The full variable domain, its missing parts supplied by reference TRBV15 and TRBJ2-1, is DAMVIQNPRYQVTQFGKPVTLSCSQTLNHNVMYWYQQKSSQAPKLLFHYYDKDFNNEADTPDNFQSRRPNTSFCFLDIRSPGLGDTAMYLCATSRDVGNEQFFGPGTRLTVL.